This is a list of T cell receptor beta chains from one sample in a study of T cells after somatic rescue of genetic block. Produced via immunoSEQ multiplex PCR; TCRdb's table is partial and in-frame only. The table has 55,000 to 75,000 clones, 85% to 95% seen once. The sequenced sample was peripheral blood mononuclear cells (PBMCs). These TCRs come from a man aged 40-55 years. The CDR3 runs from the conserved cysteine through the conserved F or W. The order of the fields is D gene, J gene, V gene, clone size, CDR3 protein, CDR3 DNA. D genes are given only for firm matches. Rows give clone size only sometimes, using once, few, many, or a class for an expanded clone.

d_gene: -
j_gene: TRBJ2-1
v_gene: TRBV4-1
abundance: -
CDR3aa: CASSPPPGAVYNEQFF
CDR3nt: TGCGCCAGCAGCCCGCCTCCAGGGGCCGTCTACAATGAGCAGTTCTTC

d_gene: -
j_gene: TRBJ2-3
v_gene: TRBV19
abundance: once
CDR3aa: CASSMLPDTQYF
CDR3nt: TGTGCCAGTAGTATGTTACCGGATACGCAGTATTTT

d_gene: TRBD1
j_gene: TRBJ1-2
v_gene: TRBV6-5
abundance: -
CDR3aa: CASSSPGQALYGYTF
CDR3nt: TGTGCCAGCAGTTCACCGGGACAGGCGCTCTATGGCTACACCTTC

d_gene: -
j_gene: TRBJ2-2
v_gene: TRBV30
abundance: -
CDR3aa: CAWSVMGLNTGELFF
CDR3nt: TGTGCCTGGAGTGTGATGGGCCTCAACACCGGGGAGCTGTTTTTT

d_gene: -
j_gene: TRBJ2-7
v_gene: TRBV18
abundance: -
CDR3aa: CASSPSLAWSSYEQYF
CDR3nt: TGTGCCAGCTCACCATCCCTAGCCTGGAGCTCCTACGAGCAGTACTTC

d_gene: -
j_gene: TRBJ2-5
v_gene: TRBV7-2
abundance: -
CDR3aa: CASSLAPGTQYF
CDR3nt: TGTGCCAGCAGCTTAGCCCCCGGGACCCAGTACTTC

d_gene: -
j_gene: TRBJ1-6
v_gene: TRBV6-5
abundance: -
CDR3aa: CASSYSKGTRGSPLHF
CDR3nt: TGTGCCAGCAGTTACTCGAAAGGGACACGGGGTTCACCCCTCCACTTT

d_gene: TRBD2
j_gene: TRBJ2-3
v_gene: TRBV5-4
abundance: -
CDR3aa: CASSLWSGSQADTQYF
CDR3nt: TGTGCCAGCAGCTTGTGGAGCGGGAGTCAGGCAGATACGCAGTATTTT

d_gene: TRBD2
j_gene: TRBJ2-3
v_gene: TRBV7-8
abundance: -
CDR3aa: CASSRGLAGGADTQYF
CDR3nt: TGTGCCAGCAGCCGCGGACTAGCGGGAGGCGCAGATACGCAGTATTTT

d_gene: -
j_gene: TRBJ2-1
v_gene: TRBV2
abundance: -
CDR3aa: CASSEALTGNEQFF
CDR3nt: TGTGCCAGCAGTGAAGCGCTTACTGGAAATGAGCAGTTCTTC

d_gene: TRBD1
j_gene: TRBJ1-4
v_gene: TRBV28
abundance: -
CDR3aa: CASSSGDRGEKLFF
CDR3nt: TGTGCCAGCAGTTCCGGGGACAGGGGTGAAAAACTGTTTTTT

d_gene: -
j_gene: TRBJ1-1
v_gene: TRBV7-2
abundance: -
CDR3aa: CASSSSGNLNTEAFF
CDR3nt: TGTGCCAGCAGTTCGTCCGGGAACCTGAACACTGAAGCTTTCTTT

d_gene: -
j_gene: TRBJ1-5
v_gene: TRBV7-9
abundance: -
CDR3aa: CASSVQNQPQHF
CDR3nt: TGTGCCAGCAGCGTACAGAATCAGCCCCAGCATTTT

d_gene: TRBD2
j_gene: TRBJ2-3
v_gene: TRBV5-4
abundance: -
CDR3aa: CASSLGAGGSTDTQYF
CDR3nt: TGTGCCAGCAGCTTGGGAGCGGGAGGAAGCACAGATACGCAGTATTTT

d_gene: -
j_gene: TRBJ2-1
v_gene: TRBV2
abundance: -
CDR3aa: CASSEARTLYNEQFF
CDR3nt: TGTGCCAGCAGTGAAGCTCGGACACTTTACAATGAGCAGTTCTTC

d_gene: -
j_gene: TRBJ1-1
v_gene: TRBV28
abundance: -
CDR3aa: CASRQSGLRTEAFF
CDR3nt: TGTGCCAGCAGGCAGTCAGGGTTAAGGACTGAAGCTTTCTTT

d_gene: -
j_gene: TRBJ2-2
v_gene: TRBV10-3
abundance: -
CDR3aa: CAISESVGRGTGELFF
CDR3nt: TGTGCCATCAGTGAGTCTGTAGGCCGAGGCACCGGGGAGCTGTTTTTT

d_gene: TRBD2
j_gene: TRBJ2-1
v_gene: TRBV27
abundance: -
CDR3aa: CASSPRGGILGNEQFF
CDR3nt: TGTGCCAGCAGCCCGCGGGGGGGGATCTTAGGCAATGAGCAGTTCTTC

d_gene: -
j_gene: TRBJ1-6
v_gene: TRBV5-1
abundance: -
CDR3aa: CASSLGQGGNSPLHF
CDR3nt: TGCGCCAGCAGCTTGGGTCAGGGAGGGAATTCACCCCTCCACTTT

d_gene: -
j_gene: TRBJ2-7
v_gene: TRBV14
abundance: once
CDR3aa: CASSQQQGQEYF
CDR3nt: TGTGCCAGCAGCCAGCAACAGGGTCAGGAGTACTTC

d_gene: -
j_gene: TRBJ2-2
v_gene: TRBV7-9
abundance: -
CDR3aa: CASSLLPNTGELFF
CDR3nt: TGTGCCAGCAGCTTACTCCCGAACACCGGGGAGCTGTTTTTT

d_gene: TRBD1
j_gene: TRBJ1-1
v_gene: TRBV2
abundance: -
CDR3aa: CASSEEGAGNTEAFF
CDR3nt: TGTGCCAGCAGTGAAGAGGGGGCAGGAAACACTGAAGCTTTCTTT

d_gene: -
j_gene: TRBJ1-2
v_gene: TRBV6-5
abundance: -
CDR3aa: CASSRQKYFGYTF
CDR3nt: TGTGCCAGCAGTCGACAAAAATATTTTGGCTACACCTTC

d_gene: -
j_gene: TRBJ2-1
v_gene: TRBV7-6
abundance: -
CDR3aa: CASSYDYEQFF
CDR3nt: TGTGCCAGCAGCTACGATTATGAGCAGTTCTTC

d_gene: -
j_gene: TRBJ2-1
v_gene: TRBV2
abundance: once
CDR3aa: CASSDLLRTGEQFF
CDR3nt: TGTGCCAGCAGTGATTTACTACGAACCGGTGAGCAGTTCTTC

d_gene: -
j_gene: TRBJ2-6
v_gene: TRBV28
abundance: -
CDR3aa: CASSYRGSGANVLTF
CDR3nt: TGTGCCAGCAGTTACCGGGGATCTGGGGCCAACGTCCTGACTTTC

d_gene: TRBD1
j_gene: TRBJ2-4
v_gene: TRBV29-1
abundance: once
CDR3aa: CSGGIAGGNIQYF
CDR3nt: TGCAGCGGTGGGATAGCAGGGGGTAACATTCAGTACTTC

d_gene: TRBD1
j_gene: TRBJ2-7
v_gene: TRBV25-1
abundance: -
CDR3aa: CASSRQGGSYEQYF
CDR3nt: TGTGCCAGCAGTCGACAGGGGGGGAGCTACGAGCAGTACTTC

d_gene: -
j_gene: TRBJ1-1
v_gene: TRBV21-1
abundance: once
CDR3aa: CASSSGVTGEF
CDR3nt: TGTGCCAGCAGCTCCGGCGTCACCGGAGAGTTT

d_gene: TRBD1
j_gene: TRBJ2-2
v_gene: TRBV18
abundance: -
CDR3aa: CASSPGQGGELFF
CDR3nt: TGTGCCAGCTCACCCGGACAGGGGGGCGAGCTGTTTTTT

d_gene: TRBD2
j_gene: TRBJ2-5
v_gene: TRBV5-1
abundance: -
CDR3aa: CASGLSSGGERETQYF
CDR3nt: TGCGCCAGCGGACTCTCTAGCGGGGGTGAGAGGGAGACCCAGTACTTC

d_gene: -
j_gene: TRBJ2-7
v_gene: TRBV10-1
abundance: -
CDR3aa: CASSESRIGGRISYEQYF
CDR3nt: TGCGCCAGCAGTGAGTCGAGGATCGGAGGGAGGATATCCTACGAGCAGTACTTC